Each of the 30 T cell receptor beta chains below was sequenced from the same sample in a study of cytomegalovirus exposure and HLA in healthy donors. Primers for the PCR totalled 60 Vbeta and 13 Jbeta. The protocol was immunoSEQ multiplex PCR, while the TCRdb copy is restricted to in-frame clones and leaves out a portion. The data hold over 150,000 clones, with 65% to 80% observed a single time. Sequenced input: PBMCs. The source of these receptors is a middle-aged man in good health and CMV-seronegative.

The V and J genes are TRBV29-1 and TRBJ2-5; 7 bases agree with TRBD1. V trimming: 7 bases; J trimming: 4 bases; junction bases outside the gene matches: 12. Germline CDR1 and CDR2: SQVTM and ANQGSEA. The CDR3 runs to 14 residues. CDR3: CSAARGQGSETQYF. The CDR3 nucleotides are TGCAGCGCCGCTAGGGGGCAGGGGTCAGAGACCCAGTACTTC.

The chain recombines TRBV30 with TRBJ1-5; the D gene is possibly TRBD1 (6 bases). CDR3 length: 13 amino acids. Trimming shortened V by 0 bases and J by 6 bases, and 9 bases separated the two germline ends. Germline-derived CDR1 and CDR2 are GTSNPN and SVGIG (reference sequence). CDR3 amino acids: CAWSVQGFQPQHF. The CDR3 DNA sequence: TGTGCCTGGAGTGTTCAGGGGTTTCAGCCCCAGCATTTT.

This clone was counted only a few times. The chain uses TRBV18 and TRBJ2-3; 13 positions match TRBD2. Germline loops: CDR1 KGHSH, CDR2 LQKENI. The V segment lost 3 bases and the J segment 5 bases; nucleotides outside the gene matches: 5. The CDR3 is 16 amino acids. The CDR3, as DNA: TGTGCCAGCTCACCCGATACTAGCGGGAGGGAAGATACGCAGTATTTT. Its protein product is CASSPDTSGREDTQYF.

Notes on this clone: An end of the junction does not agree with germline; a read error may underlie this. V gene TRBV6-1 combines with J gene TRBJ2-7; 11 bases map to TRBD2. Germline assignment: CDR1 MNHNS and CDR2 SASEGT. The CDR3 runs 14 residues. The CDR3 loop reads CASREGTSGYEQYF. For the CDR3, the DNA is TGTGCCAGCAGGGAAGGGACTAGCGGCTACGAGCAGTACTTC.

The chain combines TRBV5-1 with TRBJ2-7; weak D call: TRBD1 (6 bases). Germline V gene data show CDR1 as SGHRS and CDR2 as YFSETQ. The ends were cut back, 7 bases at V and 4 bases at J, with 21 bases in the middle. This CDR3 contains 15 residues. The CDR3 loop reads CASRTGGSISYEQYF. The CDR3 DNA reads TGCGCCAGCCGCACTGGGGGCAGTATATCGTACGAGCAGTACTTC.

The chain links TRBV19 to TRBJ2-1; TRBD2 aligns across 9 bases. Germline V gene data show CDR1 as LNHDA and CDR2 as SQIVND (reference sequence). This CDR3 contains 15 residues. Trimming took 8 bases from V and 0 from J; bases not matched to a gene: 5. The CDR3 spells CASRISGSSYNEQFF. CDR3 nucleotide sequence: TGTGCCAGTCGGATTAGCGGGAGCTCCTACAATGAGCAGTTCTTC.

This clone was recorded once. The chain couples TRBV5-1 to TRBJ2-7; D is unresolved. The CDR3 spans 13 residues. The germline V gene has CDR1 SGHRS and CDR2 YFSETQ. V lost 0 bases and J 4 bases, leaving 8 bases between the germline ends. This CDR3 reads CASSLGSGYEQYF. The CDR3 nucleotides are TGCGCCAGCAGCTTGGGGTCCGGGTACGAGCAGTACTTC.

This clone turned up a few times. This chain uses TRBV21-1 with TRBJ1-6. TRBV21-1 is a pseudogene locus. The CDR3 has 16 residues. The CDR3 loop is CASSNIWDGRYSPLHF. The CDR3 DNA follows: TGTGCCAGCAGCAATATATGGGACGGGAGGTACTCACCCCTCCACTTT.

This chain links TRBV5-6 with TRBJ2-2; 8 bases are shared with TRBD2. Trimming cost V 2 bases and J 5 bases; bases outside gene matches: 14. The CDR3 spans 18 residues. CDR1 and CDR2 from the germline V gene are SGHDT and YYEEEE. This CDR3 is CASSLPRGREGWTGELFF. CDR3 DNA: TGTGCCAGCAGCTTACCCAGGGGACGGGAGGGATGGACCGGGGAGCTGTTTTTT.

J is TRBJ1-5 and V is TRBV7-9; D gene ambiguous. The CDR3 is 16 residues long. V was cut by 2 bases and J by 4 bases, with 15 bases left in between. CDR1 SEHNR and CDR2 FQNEAQ come from the germline V gene (reference sequence). The CDR3 is CASSLWSGAENQPQHF. DNA for the CDR3: TGTGCCAGCAGCTTATGGTCCGGAGCGGAAAATCAGCCCCAGCATTTT. Filled out from reference TRBV7-9 and TRBJ1-5, the complete variable domain reads DTGVSQNPRHKITKRGQNVTFRCDPISEHNRLYWYRQTLGQGPEFLTYFQNEAQLEKSRLLSDRFSAERPKGSFSTLEIQRTEQGDSAMYLCASSLWSGAENQPQHFGDGTRLSIL.

The chain links TRBV7-8 to TRBJ2-5; TRBD1 is a possible D gene (5 bases). The V gene lost 4 bases and the J gene lost 2 bases, with 11 bases spanning the gap. The CDR3 runs 14 residues. Germline CDR1 is SGHVS and CDR2 is FQNEAQ. For the CDR3, the DNA is TGTGCCAGCAGCTCAAGGGGCTGGCAAGAGACCCAGTACTTC. This sequence encodes CASSSRGWQETQYF.

The chain has TRBV5-1 and TRBJ2-2; 7 bases are shared with TRBD2. The CDR3 is 16 amino acids. The V gene end was trimmed by 0 bases and the J gene end by 1 base; junction bases not matched to a gene: 3. In germline, CDR1 is SGHRS, CDR2 YFSETQ. CDR3 DNA sequence: TGCGCCAGCAGCTTGGCTGGCGGGAGGAACACCGGGGAGCTGTTTTTT. As protein: CASSLAGGRNTGELFF.

On this clone: At one end, the junction sequence differs from germline, possibly due to a read error. The chain recombines TRBV7-7 with TRBJ1-1, with 7 bases aligning to TRBD1. Germline-derived CDR1 and CDR2 are SSHAT and FNYEAQ (reference sequence). CDR3 length: 13 amino acids. Written as DNA, the CDR3 is TGTGCTAGCAGCCGGGACAGCAACACTGAAGCTTTCTTT. Its protein is CASSRDSNTEAFF. The complete variable domain, with remaining parts taken from reference TRBV7-7 and TRBJ1-1, reads GAGVSQSPRYKVTKRGQDVTLRCDPISSHATLYWYQQALGQGPEFLTYFNYEAQPDKSGLPSDRFSAERPEGSISTLTIQRTEQRDSAMYRCASSRDSNTEAFFGQGTRLTVV.

The CDR3 region has the DNA TGTGCCAGCAGCTTAATCCCAGGCCGCCGAAGCAATCAGCCCCAGCATTTT. Translated: CASSLIPGRRSNQPQHF. This rearrangement joins TRBV7-8 to TRBJ1-5, with D uncertain. Germline V gene sequence: CDR1 SGHVS, CDR2 FQNEAQ. The CDR3 totals 17 residues. The V end lost 2 bases, the J end lost 1 base, and 15 bases lay between the germline ends.

This clone was seen a handful of times. The gene calls are TRBV7-2 and TRBJ2-2, with TRBD2 matching 13 bases. The length of the CDR3 is 16 residues. J gave up 6 bases and V 5 bases, and 6 bases lay outside the gene matches. The germline V gene has CDR1 SGHTA and CDR2 FQGNSA. The CDR3 DNA is TGTGCCAGCAGCCCCGGACTAGCGGGAGCGGCCGGGGAGCTGTTTTTT. It translates to CASSPGLAGAAGELFF.

The V gene is TRBV10-3, the J gene TRBJ2-5; 7 bases line up with TRBD1. The J call is in doubt because the DNA end fits TRBJ2-7 better. This CDR3 has 14 residues. Germline-derived CDR1 and CDR2 are ENHRY and SYGVKD. The CDR3 DNA is TGTGCCTCAACCGGGGACAGCTTCCCCTACGAGCAGTACTTC. This gives the protein CASTGDSFPYEQYF.

The rearrangement uses TRBV4-1 and TRBJ2-1, with a tentative D call TRBD2 (6 bases). Trimming cost V 3 bases and J 3 bases, with 15 bases left between them. Per germline, CDR1 MGHRA and CDR2 YSYEKL. The CDR3 runs to 16 residues. Written as DNA, the CDR3 is TGCGCCAGCAGCCACCGGAGGGCTAGCGACTACAATGAGCAGTTCTTC. Translating it yields CASSHRRASDYNEQFF.

The rearrangement links TRBV2 to TRBJ1-4, with D perhaps TRBD1 (5 bases). The CDR3 length is 15 residues. Germline CDR1 and CDR2: SNHLY and FYNNEI. Trimming left V 5 bases short and J 8 bases short, with 18 bases between. CDR3 protein: CASSRAGTGGEKLFF. Written as DNA, the CDR3 is TGTGCCAGCAGTCGAGCCGGGACGGGGGGAGAAAAACTGTTTTTT.

The CDR3 here is CASSPTLGADTQYF. DNA of the CDR3: TGCGCCAGCAGCCCAACCCTCGGGGCAGATACGCAGTATTTT. The chain joins TRBV5-1 to TRBJ2-3, with a weak D call TRBD2 (5 bases). Germline V gives CDR1 SGHRS, CDR2 YFSETQ. The ends were cut back, 4 bases at V and 4 bases at J, with 13 bases in the middle. The CDR3 totals 14 residues.

The chain carries TRBV6-6 and TRBJ2-5; TRBD2 is a possible D gene (6 bases). Germline V CDR1 and CDR2: MNHNY, SVGAGI (reference sequence). The CDR3 totals 15 residues. V was pared by 5 bases and J by 3 bases, with 16 bases between. The CDR3 is CASSLLARGEETQYF. The CDR3 DNA sequence: TGTGCCAGCAGTCTCTTGGCGCGGGGCGAAGAGACCCAGTACTTC.

The rearrangement joins TRBV29-1 to TRBJ2-3, with D possibly TRBD1 on 6 matching bases. V shed 3 bases and J shed 2 bases, with 9 bases lying between them. Germline V gene lookup returns CDR1 SQVTM and CDR2 ANQGSEA. The CDR3 consists of 13 residues. Here the CDR3 reads CSVEGHYTDTQYF. The CDR3 DNA follows: TGCAGCGTTGAGGGACACTACACAGATACGCAGTATTTT.

This chain joins TRBV7-9 and TRBJ1-5, with D maybe TRBD1 (6 bases). V lost 4 bases, J lost 3 bases, and 7 bases lay in between. The V gene's germline CDR1 is SEHNR and CDR2 FQNEAQ (reference sequence). This CDR3 has 13 amino acids. CDR3 nucleotides: TGTGCCAGCAGCTCGGGACACAATCAGCCCCAGCATTTT. Protein sequence: CASSSGHNQPQHF. The full variable domain, in which reference TRBV7-9 and TRBJ1-5 provide the parts outside the CDR3, is DTGVSQNPRHKITKRGQNVTFRCDPISEHNRLYWYRQTLGQGPEFLTYFQNEAQLEKSRLLSDRFSAERPKGSFSTLEIQRTEQGDSAMYLCASSSGHNQPQHFGDGTRLSIL.

As to this clone: At one boundary the junction diverges from the germline segment, which might be a read error. This chain links TRBV7-7 with TRBJ2-7; maybe TRBD2 (5 bases). From germline, CDR1 is SSHAT and CDR2 FNYEAQ (reference sequence). There are 14 residues in the CDR3. Here the CDR3 DNA reads TGTGCTAGCAGCCAACCTGACGGGGAGTACGAGCAGTACTTC. It translates to CASSQPDGEYEQYF. Drawing the rest from reference TRBV7-7 and TRBJ2-7, the complete variable domain is GAGVSQSPRYKVTKRGQDVTLRCDPISSHATLYWYQQALGQGPEFLTYFNYEAQPDKSGLPSDRFSAERPEGSISTLTIQRTEQRDSAMYRCASSQPDGEYEQYFGPGTRLTVT.

The V call is TRBV28, the J call TRBJ2-5, with D possibly being TRBD2 (6 bases). The V and J ends lost 3 bases and 0 bases respectively, with 8 bases between them. The CDR3 runs to 14 residues. In germline, CDR1 is MDHEN, CDR2 SYDVKM. CDR3 DNA sequence: TGTGCCAGCAGTTTTTTAGCGGACCAAGAGACCCAGTACTTC. As protein: CASSFLADQETQYF.

The chain employs TRBV29-1 and TRBJ2-7; 9 bases are shared with TRBD1. Germline assignment: CDR1 SQVTM and CDR2 ANQGSEA. Trimming cost V 2 bases and J 2 bases; bases outside gene matches: 10. This CDR3 is built from 16 residues. This CDR3 is CSVEYPDRGTTYEQYF. CDR3 bases: TGCAGCGTTGAATATCCCGACAGGGGGACCACCTACGAGCAGTACTTC.

This rearrangement joins TRBV30 to TRBJ1-4; tentative D call: TRBD1 (5 bases). Germline V gene lookup returns CDR1 GTSNPN and CDR2 SVGIG (reference sequence). CDR3 length: 12 residues. V was pared by 8 bases and J by 5 bases, with 12 bases between. CDR3: CAGTVLNEKLFF. The CDR3 DNA is TGTGCCGGGACGGTGTTAAATGAAAAACTGTTTTTT.

The chain's CDR3 is CASSLDRGGTQYF. The DNA of the CDR3 is TGTGCCAGCAGCTTAGATCGGGGGGGCACGCAGTATTTT. The V and J genes are TRBV11-2 and TRBJ2-3; 8 nucleotides match TRBD2. J was trimmed by 9 bases and V by 0 bases; bases with no gene match: 2. CDR1 SGHAT and CDR2 FQNNGV come from the germline V gene. The CDR3 contains 13 residues. Drawing the rest from reference TRBV11-2 and TRBJ2-3, the complete variable domain is EAGVAQSPRYKIIEKRQSVAFWCNPISGHATLYWYQQILGQGPKLLIQFQNNGVVDDSQLPKDRFSAERLKGVDSTLKIQPAKLEDSAVYLCASSLDRGGTQYFGPGTRLTVL.

Of note for this clone: The sample contains more than one DNA sequence encoding this CDR3. V and J are TRBV28 and TRBJ2-7; 9 bases fit TRBD1. The CDR3 is made up of 13 amino acids. Germline V lookup: CDR1 MDHEN, CDR2 SYDVKM. V trimming: 6 bases; J trimming: 3 bases; junction bases outside the gene matches: 3. The CDR3 loop is CASSWGQGYEQYF. The CDR3 DNA sequence: TGTGCCAGCAGCTGGGGACAGGGCTACGAGCAGTACTTC.

The chain uses TRBV2 and TRBJ2-5, with 7 bases fitting TRBD2. The J call is uncertain, as TRBJ2-7 better fits the DNA end. CDR3 size: 12 residues. Germline V gene sequence: CDR1 SNHLY, CDR2 FYNNEI. The CDR3 DNA reads TGTGCCAGCAGGGCTAGCGGTTACGAGCAGTACTTC. Amino acid sequence: CASRASGYEQYF.

The chain carries TRBV5-4 and TRBJ2-7; perhaps TRBD2 as D (5 bases). Germline assignment: CDR1 SGHNT and CDR2 YYREEE (reference sequence). V lost 4 bases, J lost 6 bases, and 11 bases lay in between. CDR3 length equals 12 residues. The CDR3 here is CASSPDFAEQYF. DNA of the CDR3: TGTGCCAGCAGCCCGGACTTTGCCGAGCAGTACTTC.